Below are 9 T cell receptor beta chains sequenced from a single sample in a study of tumor and adjacent non-tumor tissue in lung cancer. A modified ARM-PCR protocol with three rounds of nested PCR amplified TCRbeta. TCRdb called the multiplex PCR reads again in MiXCR, with one record for every CDR3 protein. The profile shows around 71,000 distinct CDR3 sequences, approximately 77% of them singletons. The template was RNA from unsorted bulk tissue. The sequencing input was lung tumor tissue. Receptor source: a woman aged 40 to 49 with non-small cell lung cancer.

V usage is TRBV11-2 and J usage is TRBJ2-1; 9 bases agree with TRBD2. This CDR3 region has 15 residues. Germline lookup yields CDR1 SGHAT and CDR2 FQNNGV. DNA for the CDR3: TGTCCCGGCAGCTTAGGATCGGTACTAGCGGGTGAGCAGTTCTTC. It yields the protein CPGSLGSVLAGEQFF.

The chain carries TRBV5-6 and TRBJ2-1; D is ambiguous. The CDR3 is 15 residues long. Trimming pared 0 bases from V and 16 bases from J, leaving 23 bases between. Germline V gene lookup returns CDR1 SGHDT and CDR2 YYEEEE. CDR3: CASSLGQDSYNVHFF. For the CDR3, the DNA is TGTGCCAGCAGCTTGGGCCAGGATTCCTACAATGTGCACTTCTTC.

This clonotype was found a few times. Given the absence of the conserved phenylalanine or tryptophan at the CDR3 end, a read error is likely. The genes are TRBV6-6 and TRBJ2-1; tentatively, D is TRBD1 or TRBD2 (6 bases each). The CDR3 length is 16 residues. The V gene's germline CDR1 is MNHNY and CDR2 SVGAGI (reference sequence). The V gene lost 0 bases and the J gene lost 7 bases, with 16 bases spanning the gap. The chain's CDR3 is CASSYSRGGLENEQFL. In DNA, the CDR3 is TGTGCCAGCAGTTACTCCCGAGGGGGGCTAGAGAATGAGCAGTTCTTA.

The rearrangement uses TRBV6-1 and TRBJ2-1; tentative D call: TRBD1 (5 bases). V was pared by 7 bases and J by 9 bases, with 22 bases between. The CDR3 runs 15 residues. Per the germline V gene, CDR1 is MNHNS and CDR2 is SASEGT. Here the CDR3 reads CASMLTWLGAIEQFF. CDR3 DNA sequence: TGTGCCAGCATGTTGACATGGCTTGGGGCAATTGAGCAGTTCTTC.

About this clonotype: Because the CDR3 is missing its conserved closing phenylalanine or tryptophan, this is likely a read error. V is TRBV20-1 and J is TRBJ2-1; 10 nucleotides match TRBD2. Germline V gives CDR1 DFQATT, CDR2 SNEGSKA (reference sequence). The length of the CDR3 is 16 residues. V lost 3 bases to trimming and J lost 8 bases; unmatched junction nucleotides: 13. The CDR3 DNA follows: TGCAGTGCTAGGACTAGCGGGCTCTCCGATAACCATGAGCAGTTCTTA. Translation gives CSARTSGLSDNHEQFL.

This clonotype has a single count. The V call is TRBV11-3, the J call TRBJ2-3; TRBD2 matches at 7 bases. J was trimmed by 1 base and V by 5 bases; bases with no gene match: 6. This CDR3 is 15 amino acids long. Germline CDR1 reads SGHNT; CDR2 reads YENEEA. CDR3 amino acids: CASSPSGAGTDTQYF. DNA for the CDR3: TGTGCCAGCAGCCCGAGCGGGGCGGGCACAGATACGCAGTATTTT.

CDR3 loop: CASRWTGRNSPLHF. The CDR3 region has the DNA TGTGCCAGTAGGTGGACAGGTCGGAATTCACCCCTCCACTTT. The V and J genes are TRBV19 and TRBJ1-6; 7 nucleotides align to TRBD1. Germline CDR1 is LNHDA and CDR2 is SQIVND (reference sequence). The CDR3 is made up of 14 amino acids. V trimming: 6 bases; J trimming: 7 bases; junction bases outside the gene matches: 6.

The chain is built from TRBV11-2 and TRBJ2-6; the match to TRBD2 covers 12 bases. Trimming removed 2 bases from V and 3 bases from J; junction bases left unmatched: 5. Germline V gene data show CDR1 as SGHAT and CDR2 as FQNNGV. This CDR3 region has 18 residues. The CDR3 DNA reads TGTGCCAGCAGCTTATTTCTAGCGGGGGGGCATGGGGCCAACGTCCTGACTTTC. Translation gives CASSLFLAGGHGANVLTF.

This clonotype was seen many times. This chain joins TRBV5-8 and TRBJ2-1, with 11 bases that match TRBD2. Germline V gene lookup returns CDR1 SGHTS and CDR2 YDEGEE. This CDR3 has 16 amino acids. The ends lost 2 bases at V and 10 bases at J; junction bases unmatched: 11. The CDR3 DNA follows: TGTGCCAGCAGCTTTCCCTTAGCGGGAGGGCCCGGAGAGCAGTTCTTC. The encoded protein is CASSFPLAGGPGEQFF.